Below are 20 T cell receptor beta chains sequenced from a single sample in a study of OX40 agonist ivuxolimab in advanced cancers. TCRdb's table, derived via immunoSEQ multiplex PCR, lists solely in-frame clones and lacks some. In the table there are roughly 28,000 clones, more than 60% of which are singletons. Specimen: CD4+ or CD8+ T cells sorted from blood, collected in a trial of the OX40 agonist ivuxolimab. The receptors were sampled from an adult with an advanced solid tumor such as melanoma, head and neck, liver or kidney cancer.

Only one count was recorded for this clone. The CDR3 here is CASSYYQAGVYGYTF. CDR3 nucleotides: TGTGCCAGCAGTTATTACCAGGCCGGAGTTTATGGCTACACCTTC. The rearrangement links TRBV6-5 to TRBJ1-2; D is uncertain. Germline V gene lookup returns CDR1 MNHEY and CDR2 SVGAGI. Trimming removed 3 bases from V and 5 bases from J, with 16 bases in between. The CDR3 is 15 residues long.

The V gene is TRBV27, the J gene TRBJ2-3; D gene ambiguous. This CDR3 has 15 residues. The V gene lost 10 bases and the J gene lost 4 bases, with 21 bases spanning the gap. Per the germline V gene, CDR1 is MNHEY and CDR2 is SMNVEV (reference sequence). CDR3 DNA: TGTGCCACCTCGCACGGATCATGGGTGGCAGATACGCAGTATTTT. Amino acids: CATSHGSWVADTQYF.

The V call is TRBV11-2, the J call TRBJ2-5, with D possibly TRBD2 on 5 matching bases. V was clipped by 1 base and J by 7 bases, with 25 bases between them. Germline V gene sequence: CDR1 SGHAT, CDR2 FQNNGV. This CDR3 region has 18 residues. In nucleotides, the CDR3 is TGTGCCAGCAGCTTAGTGAGAGCCCCCCGCCACGGGGAAGGGACCCAGTACTTC. Protein sequence: CASSLVRAPRHGEGTQYF.

This clone has only a few counts. The chain carries TRBV5-1 and TRBJ1-1; D perhaps matches TRBD1 (5 bases). CDR3 length: 13 residues. From germline, CDR1 is SGHRS and CDR2 YFSETQ. The V gene lost 4 bases and the J gene lost 3 bases, with 10 bases spanning the gap. Here the CDR3 DNA reads TGCGCCAGCAGCACGGCGGGGGACACTGAAGCTTTCTTT. Amino acid sequence: CASSTAGDTEAFF.

The gene calls are TRBV28 and TRBJ2-4; 9 bases are shared with TRBD1. The trim removed 4 bases at V and 9 bases at J, leaving 10 bases unmatched. The CDR3 sequence is 15 residues long. Germline V CDR1 and CDR2: MDHEN, SYDVKM. The CDR3: CASSYQRQGVFIQYF. In DNA, the CDR3 is TGTGCCAGCAGTTACCAAAGACAGGGGGTTTTCATTCAGTACTTC.

This clone was seen only a few times. This sequence joins TRBV28 and TRBJ2-7, with 9 nucleotides matching TRBD1. The CDR3 covers 14 residues. J was trimmed by 3 bases and V by 4 bases; bases with no gene match: 4. The germline gives CDR1 MDHEN, CDR2 SYDVKM. In DNA form, the CDR3 reads TGTGCCAGCAGTTCCGGGACAGGGCTCTACGAGCAGTACTTC. Encoded protein: CASSSGTGLYEQYF.

A few counts support this clone. The chain is built from TRBV6-5 and TRBJ2-1; 7 bases are shared with TRBD2. V was clipped by 8 bases and J by 4 bases; unmatched bases: 8. In germline, CDR1 is MNHEY, CDR2 SVGAGI. The CDR3 has 14 amino acids. As DNA, the CDR3 is TGTGCCAGCTCTAGACGGGAGGCGTACAATGAGCAGTTCTTC. Its translation: CASSRREAYNEQFF.

This clone was seen a few times. The V gene is TRBV4-1, the J gene TRBJ1-1; 12 bases are shared with TRBD1. Germline values: CDR1 MGHRA, CDR2 YSYEKL. The CDR3 spans 17 residues. The trim removed 4 bases at V and 2 bases at J, leaving 8 bases unmatched. The CDR3 DNA is TGCGCCAGCAGCCTGGGACAGGGGGCTTCCACCAACACTGAAGCTTTCTTT. It yields the protein CASSLGQGASTNTEAFF.

Only a few counts were recorded for this clone. The V gene is TRBV7-9, the J gene TRBJ2-1; 9 bases agree with TRBD1. V lost 3 bases, J lost 7 bases, and 10 bases stayed unmatched. Per the germline V gene, CDR1 is SEHNR and CDR2 is FQNEAQ (reference sequence). The CDR3 sequence is 16 residues long. The DNA of the CDR3 is TGTGCCAGCAGCTTTCAACCGGGACAGGGCAATAATGAGCAGTTCTTC. Protein product: CASSFQPGQGNNEQFF. Full variable domain (outside the CDR3, taken from reference TRBV7-9 and TRBJ2-1): DTGVSQNPRHKITKRGQNVTFRCDPISEHNRLYWYRQTLGQGPEFLTYFQNEAQLEKSRLLSDRFSAERPKGSFSTLEIQRTEQGDSAMYLCASSFQPGQGNNEQFFGPGTRLTVL.

The chain carries TRBV7-3 and TRBJ2-1; no definite D call. The CDR3 is 16 amino acids. Trimming removed 1 base from V and 1 base from J, with 11 bases in between. The V gene's germline CDR1 is SGHTA and CDR2 FQGTGA. CDR3: CASSLIRTDSYNEQFF. The CDR3 DNA reads as TGTGCCAGCAGCTTAATCCGTACGGATTCCTACAATGAGCAGTTCTTC.

The chain uses TRBV6-5 and TRBJ2-5; 9 bases are a match to TRBD1. The CDR3 loop spans 15 amino acids. CDR1 and CDR2 from the germline V gene are MNHEY and SVGAGI. V lost 2 bases and J lost 4; bases outside the gene matches: 5. CDR3: CASSYSTGGRETQYF. The CDR3 nucleotides read TGTGCCAGCAGTTACAGTACAGGGGGCCGAGAGACCCAGTACTTC.

The chain couples TRBV7-9 to TRBJ2-1; maybe TRBD2 (6 bases). Trimming shortened V by 2 bases and J by 1 base, and 9 bases separated the two germline ends. The CDR3 runs 15 residues. The germline V gene encodes CDR1 SEHNR and CDR2 FQNEAQ (reference sequence). The CDR3 sequence is CASSLWRVSYNEQFF. Written as DNA, the CDR3 is TGTGCCAGCAGCTTATGGAGGGTATCCTACAATGAGCAGTTCTTC.

This rearrangement joins TRBV5-1 to TRBJ1-2, with TRBD1 matching over 8 bases. The germline V gene has CDR1 SGHRS and CDR2 YFSETQ. The CDR3 sequence is 15 residues long. V was pared by 0 bases and J by 2 bases, with 3 bases of the junction left unmatched. Written as DNA, the CDR3 is TGCGCCAGCAGCTTGGCGGGACAGGCCAACTATGGCTACACCTTC. This sequence encodes CASSLAGQANYGYTF. Full variable domain (outside the CDR3, taken from reference TRBV5-1 and TRBJ1-2): KAGVTQTPRYLIKTRGQQVTLSCSPISGHRSVSWYQQTPGQGLQFLFEYFSETQRNKGNFPGRFSGRQFSNSRSEMNVSTLELGDSALYLCASSLAGQANYGYTFGSGTRLTVV.

The gene calls are TRBV7-9 and TRBJ1-5; D possibly corresponds to TRBD1 (5 bases). The length of the CDR3 is 15 residues. CDR1 is SEHNR, CDR2 FQNEAQ, per germline (reference sequence). Trimming pared 0 bases from V and 6 bases from J, leaving 12 bases between. CDR3 DNA: TGTGCCAGCAGCTTAGCCCCAGGGTTCAGTCAGCCCCAGCATTTT. Its translation is CASSLAPGFSQPQHF.

By sample fraction, this clone is medium-sized. The chain combines TRBV7-3 with TRBJ2-3; TRBD2 aligns across 9 bases. V was pared by 2 bases and J by 0 bases, with 9 bases of the junction left unmatched. The CDR3 is made up of 18 amino acids. The germline V gene has CDR1 SGHTA and CDR2 FQGTGA. CDR3 in DNA: TGTGCCAGCAGCTTACGGACTAGCGCGCTACCTAGCACAGATACGCAGTATTTT. Protein: CASSLRTSALPSTDTQYF.

This chain joins TRBV7-6 and TRBJ2-7; D assignment may be TRBD1 or TRBD2 (5 bases each). The CDR3 runs 14 residues. V lost 2 bases and J 7 bases, leaving 15 bases between the germline ends. Germline V CDR1 and CDR2: SGHVS, FNYEAQ. The CDR3 sequence: CASSLSPGLGEQYF. DNA of the CDR3: TGTGCCAGCAGCTTATCCCCGGGGCTGGGTGAGCAGTACTTC.

This clone was detected only once. As DNA, the CDR3 is TGTGCCACCAGCAGAGATAGGACACCTCAAGAGACCCAGTACTTC. It encodes CATSRDRTPQETQYF. This chain connects TRBV15 to TRBJ2-5, with TRBD1 as a possible D gene (5 bases). The CDR3 sequence is 15 residues long. The germline V and J ends were trimmed by 0 bases and 2 bases, with 10 bases remaining between them. The V gene's germline CDR1 is LNHNV and CDR2 YYDKDF (reference sequence).

The chain recombines TRBV11-2 with TRBJ2-1; TRBD2 aligns across 12 bases. Per germline, CDR1 SGHAT and CDR2 FQNNGV. The CDR3 consists of 19 residues. The V segment lost 5 bases and the J segment 7 bases; nucleotides outside the gene matches: 18. CDR3 coding DNA: TGTGCCAGCAGCCCAGGGGCTAGCGGGAGGGTTCTAATCAGGAATGAGCAGTTCTTC. This encodes CASSPGASGRVLIRNEQFF.

The chain recombines TRBV9 with TRBJ1-2, with D perhaps matching TRBD1 (5 bases). This CDR3 contains 15 residues. V lost 3 bases, J lost 4 bases, and 16 bases lay in between. CDR1 and CDR2 (germline): SGDLS, YYNGEE. The CDR3 nucleotides are TGTGCCAGCAGCGCCGCGGGGCAGTTCAGCTATGGCTACACCTTC. This sequence encodes CASSAAGQFSYGYTF.

The chain has TRBV11-2 and TRBJ1-4; D unclear. V lost 6 bases and J lost 7, with 15 bases in between. The CDR3 is 14 residues long. CDR1 SGHAT and CDR2 FQNNGV come from the germline V gene. The CDR3 sequence is CASRPVEGSEKLFF. For the CDR3, the DNA is TGTGCCAGCAGACCGGTGGAAGGTAGTGAAAAACTGTTTTTT. The full variable domain, in which reference TRBV11-2 and TRBJ1-4 provide the parts outside the CDR3, is EAGVAQSPRYKIIEKRQSVAFWCNPISGHATLYWYQQILGQGPKLLIQFQNNGVVDDSQLPKDRFSAERLKGVDSTLKIQPAKLEDSAVYLCASRPVEGSEKLFFGSGTQLSVL.